One sample yielded the 14 T cell receptor beta chains listed below, sequenced in a study of human T cells and chemical hapten exposure. Time point denoted: pre-sensitization, week 0. Described treatment: therapeutic diphenylcyclopropenone sensitization with weekly scalp DPC. TCRdb reanalysed the RACE reads using MiXCR and keeps one entry per CDR3 protein. The table has 250,000 or so distinct CDR3 sequences, around 7% seen once. Sequenced here: whole blood, sampled in connection with sensitization to the hapten diphenylcyclopropenone (DPC). These receptors were taken from a man younger than 30 with alopecia areata. Some clones in this sample may be carry-over from other donors' samples.

This chain links TRBV20-1 with TRBJ2-3, with D perhaps TRBD2 (6 bases). Trimming left V 0 bases short and J 6 bases short, with 16 bases between. The CDR3 has 15 amino acids. Per germline, CDR1 DFQATT and CDR2 SNEGSKA (reference sequence). CDR3 sequence reads: CSARDPAPAGDTQYF. The DNA for the CDR3 is TGCAGTGCTAGAGATCCGGCCCCCGCGGGGGATACGCAGTATTTT.

The gene calls are TRBV28 and TRBJ1-2; D gene ambiguous. Trimming took off 6 bases at V and 8 bases at J, with 19 bases between the two ends. The CDR3 consists of 14 residues. Germline CDR1 is MDHEN and CDR2 is SYDVKM. The CDR3 region has the DNA TGTGCCAGCAGGCCTCCGACCGGGGTCGGGGGCTACACCTTC. Translated: CASRPPTGVGGYTF.

The chain recombines TRBV14 with TRBJ2-1; D unclear. The germline V gene has CDR1 SGHDN and CDR2 FVKESK. The CDR3 runs to 16 residues. Trimming removed 5 bases at V and 2 bases at J, with 16 bases between. The CDR3 reads CASSARRVFTYNEQFF. The CDR3 DNA reads TGTGCCAGCAGCGCCCGACGAGTCTTCACCTACAATGAGCAGTTCTTC.

This clonotype was detected ten times or more. This chain connects TRBV6-2 or TRBV6-3 to TRBJ1-5; maybe TRBD1 (5 bases). CDR1 is MNHEY and CDR2 is SVGEGT in the germline V gene. The CDR3 length is 17 residues. The V end lost 2 bases, the J end lost 1 base, and 15 bases lay between the germline ends. CDR3 DNA: TGTGCCAGCAGTTACCGGATCGGGGGTAGAAGCAATCAGCCCCAGCATTTT. It is translated as CASSYRIGGRSNQPQHF.

The chain couples TRBV6-6 to TRBJ2-2, with no clear D. The CDR3 spans 14 residues. V was shortened by 8 bases and J by 1 base, with 11 bases between the two germline ends. Germline values: CDR1 MNHNY, CDR2 SVGAGI (reference sequence). The CDR3 spells CASSAEMNTGELFF. The CDR3 region has the DNA TGTGCCAGCTCGGCAGAGATGAACACCGGGGAGCTGTTTTTT.

The rearrangement links TRBV6-2 or TRBV6-3 to TRBJ1-1; 7 bases map to TRBD1. The germline V gene encodes CDR1 MNHEY and CDR2 SVGEGT. Losses at the gene ends were 5 bases for V and 0 bases for J; bases not matched to a gene: 9. The CDR3 contains 16 residues. The CDR3: CASSLPPGTVNTEAFF. For the CDR3, the DNA is TGTGCCAGCAGTCTTCCCCCCGGGACAGTGAACACTGAAGCTTTCTTT.

This clonotype showed up many times. The rearrangement joins TRBV28 to TRBJ2-5, with 9 bases fitting TRBD2. The CDR3 totals 16 residues. Germline V gene lookup returns CDR1 MDHEN and CDR2 SYDVKM. With 1 base clipped from V and 7 bases from J, the junction kept 10 bases outside the gene matches. The DNA for the CDR3 is TGTGCCAGCAGTTTATCGGTAGCGGGGGCCGGCGGGACCCAGTACTTC. Its protein product is CASSLSVAGAGGTQYF.

The rearrangement uses TRBV9 and TRBJ1-2, with D uncertain. CDR1 and CDR2 from the germline V gene are SGDLS and YYNGEE. The CDR3 loop spans 14 amino acids. Between the trimmed V and J ends, which lost 0 bases and 4 bases, there was a span of 10 bases. CDR3 protein: CASSVAALAYGYTF. CDR3 nucleotides: TGTGCCAGCAGCGTAGCAGCGCTTGCCTATGGCTACACCTTC.

This clonotype was detected a few times. The genes are TRBV12-5 and TRBJ2-1; 8 bases are a match to TRBD1. Germline lookup yields CDR1 LGHNT and CDR2 FRNRAP. The CDR3 is 16 amino acids. With 5 bases clipped from V and 0 bases from J, the junction kept 6 bases outside the gene matches. Written as DNA, the CDR3 is TGTGCTAGTGGTCAACTAACAGGGGGCTCCTACAATGAGCAGTTCTTC. This sequence encodes CASGQLTGGSYNEQFF.

The table lists this clonotype with many counts. This chain joins TRBV4-1 and TRBJ2-7; TRBD1 matches 7 bases. J lost 3 bases, V lost 4 bases, and 3 bases had no gene match. CDR3 length equals 13 residues. The germline CDR1 and CDR2 sequences are MGHRA and YSYEKL. The CDR3 DNA reads TGCGCCAGCAGCCCCGGGACAGACTACGAGCAGTACTTC. Protein product: CASSPGTDYEQYF.

This clonotype has a handful of counts. The gene calls are TRBV7-2 and TRBJ2-5, with a weak D call TRBD1 (6 bases). The CDR3 is 17 residues long. The V gene lost 5 bases and the J gene lost 1 base, with 20 bases spanning the gap. Germline assignment: CDR1 SGHTA and CDR2 FQGNSA. The CDR3 coding sequence is TGTGCCAGCAGCGACAGATACAGGGTACAGGTCCAAGAGACCCAGTACTTC. It specifies CASSDRYRVQVQETQYF.

This clonotype was seen at least ten times. The J gene is TRBJ2-3, the V gene TRBV27, with D tentatively TRBD1 or TRBD2 (5 bases each). The CDR3 extends over 14 amino acids. Trimming removed 0 bases at V and 2 bases at J, with 6 bases between. Germline CDR1 reads MNHEY; CDR2 reads SMNVEV (reference sequence). The CDR3 coding sequence is TGTGCCAGCAGTTTATCGGGACCCACAGATACGCAGTATTTT. This sequence encodes CASSLSGPTDTQYF.

The table lists this clonotype with a few counts. The chain recombines TRBV10-1 with TRBJ2-1; 8 nucleotides match TRBD1. With 6 bases clipped from V and 4 bases from J, the junction kept 8 bases outside the gene matches. Germline values: CDR1 WNHNN, CDR2 SYGVQD (reference sequence). The CDR3 has 15 amino acids. In DNA form, the CDR3 reads TGCGCCAGCAGGCCCGGACAGGGCACTTACAATGAGCAGTTCTTC. Amino acid sequence: CASRPGQGTYNEQFF.

The gene calls are TRBV6-5 and TRBJ1-2; 8 bases map to TRBD1. Germline CDR1 is MNHEY and CDR2 is SVGAGI. V shed 5 bases and J 3 bases; nucleotides not matched to a gene: 2. This CDR3 spans 13 amino acids. The CDR3 loop reads CASSRGQDYGYTF. In nucleotides, the CDR3 is TGTGCCAGCAGTAGGGGACAGGACTATGGCTACACCTTC.